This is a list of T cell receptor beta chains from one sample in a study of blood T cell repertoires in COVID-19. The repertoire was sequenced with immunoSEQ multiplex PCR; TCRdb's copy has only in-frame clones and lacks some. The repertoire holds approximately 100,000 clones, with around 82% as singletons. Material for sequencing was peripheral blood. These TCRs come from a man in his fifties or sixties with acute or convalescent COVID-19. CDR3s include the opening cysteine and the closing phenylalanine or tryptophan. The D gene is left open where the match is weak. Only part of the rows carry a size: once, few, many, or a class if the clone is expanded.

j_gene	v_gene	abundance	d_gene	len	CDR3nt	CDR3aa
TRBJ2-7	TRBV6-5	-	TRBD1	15	TGTGCCAGCAGCCCATCCTTGGACAGGTCCTACGAGCAGTACTTC	CASSPSLDRSYEQYF
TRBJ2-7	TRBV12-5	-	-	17	TGTGCTAGCGGTTTGGACCTGACAGGCAAATTAATCTACGAGCAGTACTTC	CASGLDLTGKLIYEQYF
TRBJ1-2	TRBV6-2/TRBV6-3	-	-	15	TGTGCCAGCAGTGACGGACCGAGCGGAAACTATGGCTACACCTTC	CASSDGPSGNYGYTF
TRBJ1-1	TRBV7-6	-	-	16	TGTGCCAGCAGCAGCACTCCTGACGGGGGAGGCACTGAAGCTTTCTTT	CASSSTPDGGGTEAFF
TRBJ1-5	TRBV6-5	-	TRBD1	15	TGTGCCAGCAGTCGTCGGGACAGCTTCGATCAGCCCCAGCATTTT	CASSRRDSFDQPQHF
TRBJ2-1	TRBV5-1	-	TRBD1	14	TGCGCCAGCAGCTTGACAGGGGGCTCGTTTGAGCAGTTCTTC	CASSLTGGSFEQFF
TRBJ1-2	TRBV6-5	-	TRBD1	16	TGTGCCAGCAGTTCACAGGGACAGGAAGCTAACTATGGCTACACCTTC	CASSSQGQEANYGYTF
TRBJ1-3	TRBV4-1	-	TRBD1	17	TGCGCCAGCAGCCAAGATTCGGCGTCAGGGGGCAGAAACACCATATATTTT	CASSQDSASGGRNTIYF
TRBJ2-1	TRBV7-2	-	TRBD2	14	TGTGCCAGCAGCTCACGGGGGGGTTACAATGAGCAGTTCTTC	CASSSRGGYNEQFF
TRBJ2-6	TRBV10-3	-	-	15	TGTGCCATCAGTGTCTCCCTTACTGGGGCCAACGTCCTGACTTTC	CAISVSLTGANVLTF
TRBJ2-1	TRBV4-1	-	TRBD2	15	TGCGCCAGCAGCCCAACTAGCGGGAGGGCGAATGAGCAGTTCTTC	CASSPTSGRANEQFF
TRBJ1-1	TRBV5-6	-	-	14	TGTGCCAGCAGCTCCTACGGTCGGGACACTGAAGCTTTCTTT	CASSSYGRDTEAFF
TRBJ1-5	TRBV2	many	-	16	TGTGCCAGCAGTCGACTCGGGGAGGGGCGAAATCAGCCCCAGCATTTT	CASSRLGEGRNQPQHF
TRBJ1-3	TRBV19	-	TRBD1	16	TGTGCCAGTAGTCCCCCTCCGGGACAGAGAGGAAACACCATATATTTT	CASSPPPGQRGNTIYF
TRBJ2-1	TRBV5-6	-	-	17	TGTGCCAGCAGCCTCCTGGCGGGGGCCTTCGTACACAATGAGCAGTTCTTC	CASSLLAGAFVHNEQFF
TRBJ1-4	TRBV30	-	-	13	TGTGCCTGGAGTTCATCAACTAATGAAAAACTGTTTTTT	CAWSSSTNEKLFF
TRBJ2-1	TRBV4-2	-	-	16	TGTGCCAGCAGCCAAGACGGAAATACAGGGAACGATGAGCAGTTCTTC	CASSQDGNTGNDEQFF
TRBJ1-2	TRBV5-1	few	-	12	TGCGCCAGCAGCCTAAGGGAGGATGGCTACACCTTC	CASSLREDGYTF
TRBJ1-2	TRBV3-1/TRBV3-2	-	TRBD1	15	TGTGCCAGCAGCGGACAGGGGGTTCCCAATTATGGCTACACCTTC	CASSGQGVPNYGYTF
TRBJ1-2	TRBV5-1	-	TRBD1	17	TGCGCCAGCAGCTGGAACTACCGGGACAGGGGGCGAGGGGGCTACACCTTC	CASSWNYRDRGRGGYTF
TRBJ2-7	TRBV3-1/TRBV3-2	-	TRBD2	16	TGTGCCAGCAGCCAAGAGTCAGCGGGGGGGGCCTACGAGCAGTACTTC	CASSQESAGGAYEQYF
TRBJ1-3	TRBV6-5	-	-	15	TGTGCCAGCACTGCCGCGGTTCCCTCTGGAAACACCATATATTTT	CASTAAVPSGNTIYF
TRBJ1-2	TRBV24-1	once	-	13	TGTGCCACCAGTGAGCAGTCGCACTATGGCTACACCTTC	CATSEQSHYGYTF
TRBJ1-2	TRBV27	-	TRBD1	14	TGTGCCAGCAGTTTACAGGGGGGCGCCCATGGCTACACCTTC	CASSLQGGAHGYTF
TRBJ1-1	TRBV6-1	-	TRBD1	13	TGTGCCAGCAGTGAAAGCAGGGGGACTGAAGCTTTCTTT	CASSESRGTEAFF
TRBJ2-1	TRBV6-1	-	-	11	TGTGCCAGCAGTGATAACAATGAGCAGTTCTTC	CASSDNNEQFF
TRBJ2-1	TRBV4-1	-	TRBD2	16	TGCGCCAGCAGCCAGGGCACTAGCGGAAACTACAATGAGCAGTTCTTC	CASSQGTSGNYNEQFF
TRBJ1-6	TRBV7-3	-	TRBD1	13	TGTGCCAGCAGCCCAGGACAGGCAGCGGCCCTCCACTTT	CASSPGQAAALHF
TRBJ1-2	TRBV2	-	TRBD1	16	TGTGCCAGCAGTCCTGGACAGGAGCCCCCTCGCTATGGCTACACCTTC	CASSPGQEPPRYGYTF
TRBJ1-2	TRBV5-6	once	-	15	TGTGCCAGCAGCTTAAGGGACAAACTCAACTATGGCTACACCTTC	CASSLRDKLNYGYTF
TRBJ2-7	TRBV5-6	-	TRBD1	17	TGTGCCAGCAGCTCCTATCTTACAGGGGAATTTACCTACGAGCAGTACTTC	CASSSYLTGEFTYEQYF